Listed below are T cell receptor beta chains from one sample, sequenced in a study of PD-L1 blockade in urothelial cancer. Assay used: immunoSEQ multiplex PCR; TCRdb lists only in-frame clones, some missing. The table lists about 48,000 clones, 70% to 90% of them singletons, with approximately 8.2% in the top ten. The sample consisted of PBMCs, taken around atezolizumab (anti-PD-L1) treatment. The receptors come from a man in his 70s with urothelial cancer. The conserved cysteine and the conserved F or W are not part of the CDR3 here. Each record gives: V gene, J gene, CDR3 protein.

V: TRBV6-1
J: TRBJ2-7
CDR3: ASSADSYSYEQY

V: TRBV5-1
J: TRBJ2-2
CDR3: ASSFDRNTGELF

V: TRBV28
J: TRBJ2-3
CDR3: ASRKRGQPQY

V: TRBV9
J: TRBJ2-1
CDR3: ASSVATGNEQF

V: TRBV10-1
J: TRBJ2-7
CDR3: ASSPTGTDYEQY

V: TRBV2
J: TRBJ2-5
CDR3: ASSEDTSGRKTQY

V: TRBV28
J: TRBJ1-2
CDR3: ASSQTGPGGRGYGYT

V: TRBV28
J: TRBJ1-2
CDR3: ASSRGQRVYGYT

V: TRBV5-1
J: TRBJ2-3
CDR3: ASSLNLRGTQY

V: TRBV11-2
J: TRBJ2-7
CDR3: ASSPLGSSYEQY

V: TRBV6-5
J: TRBJ1-1
CDR3: ASSFEGWNTEAF

V: TRBV7-6
J: TRBJ2-1
CDR3: ASSHRTVLDEQF

V: TRBV28
J: TRBJ1-5
CDR3: ASRRDPNQPQH

V: TRBV5-8
J: TRBJ2-3
CDR3: ASSLARGSATDTQY

V: TRBV21-1
J: TRBJ2-7
CDR3: ASSTGNEQY

V: TRBV27
J: TRBJ1-5
CDR3: ASRLSGTQRRQPQH

V: TRBV18
J: TRBJ1-2
CDR3: ASSPLQGGEYGYT

V: TRBV4-1
J: TRBJ1-1
CDR3: ASSQRTGDEAF

V: TRBV29-1
J: TRBJ2-3
CDR3: SVVGLAGESTDTQY

V: TRBV4-3
J: TRBJ2-1
CDR3: ASSLGERTSGTFEQF

V: TRBV6-5
J: TRBJ2-1
CDR3: ASSYSSGGSYNEQF

V: TRBV4-1
J: TRBJ2-6
CDR3: ASSQEGGGVEANVLT

V: TRBV5-4
J: TRBJ2-5
CDR3: ASSTGQGIWPETQY

V: TRBV4-2
J: TRBJ2-1
CDR3: ASSQVLSAGGSNEQF

V: TRBV5-1
J: TRBJ1-2
CDR3: ASSLGDRGTGYT

V: TRBV7-9
J: TRBJ1-3
CDR3: ASSLGGISSGNTIY

V: TRBV10-2
J: TRBJ2-7
CDR3: ASSESRERRGEQY

V: TRBV11-2
J: TRBJ2-1
CDR3: ASSSHWREYEQF

V: TRBV18
J: TRBJ2-2
CDR3: ASSPGTSGTTGELF

V: TRBV28
J: TRBJ1-3
CDR3: ASSRRGQGWNTIY

V: TRBV9
J: TRBJ2-7
CDR3: ASSAGSRSEQY

V: TRBV19
J: TRBJ2-3
CDR3: ASSSLGLAGDKDTQY

V: TRBV7-9
J: TRBJ1-1
CDR3: ASSLAPQGDTEAF

V: TRBV27
J: TRBJ2-7
CDR3: ASSGTVTSYEQY

V: TRBV5-6
J: TRBJ2-7
CDR3: ASSLGVGRGRDEQY

V: TRBV28
J: TRBJ1-1
CDR3: ASSPDRDRVNTEAF

V: TRBV7-6
J: TRBJ2-1
CDR3: ASSLMEGIDEQF

V: TRBV6-6
J: TRBJ1-3
CDR3: ASSLQGAAGNTIY

V: TRBV11-2
J: TRBJ1-2
CDR3: ASRNGGRSYYGYT

V: TRBV5-4
J: TRBJ2-1
CDR3: ASSRLAGVEDEQF

V: TRBV5-4
J: TRBJ2-2
CDR3: ASIPVGGKDTGELF

V: TRBV11-3
J: TRBJ2-1
CDR3: ASSLGRGSDEQF

V: TRBV19
J: TRBJ1-2
CDR3: ASSMSAESGYT

V: TRBV5-1
J: TRBJ2-3
CDR3: ASSLAGSTDTQY